The 5 T cell receptor beta chains below were found in one sample sequenced in a study of T cells in tumors after PD-1 blockade. Method: immunoSEQ multiplex PCR; TCRdb's copy keeps in-frame clones and lacks some. There are around 50,000 clones in the sample; roughly 73% occur only once, and 15% to 20% lies in the top ten. Material: PBMCs, obtained before anti-PD-1 treatment. The receptors derive from a human donor with basal cell carcinoma.

This clone has only a few counts. This sequence joins TRBV4-2 and TRBJ1-1, with D perhaps TRBD1 (6 bases). V lost 0 bases to trimming and J lost 5 bases, with 22 bases between them. The CDR3 spans 18 residues. Germline CDR1 LGHNA, CDR2 YNFKEQ. CDR3 coding DNA: TGTGCCAGCAGCCAAGAAAACCAACTGGGTGGGAGGGGGACTGAAGCTTTCTTT. Encoded protein: CASSQENQLGGRGTEAFF.

This clone was recorded once. The chain employs TRBV19 and TRBJ2-5; TRBD1 might be the D (5 bases). V was pared by 1 base and J by 4 bases, with 10 bases between. Germline V CDR1 and CDR2: LNHDA, SQIVND (reference sequence). This CDR3 region has 14 residues. As DNA, the CDR3 is TGTGCCAGTAGTATAGGGGGCAGCTCAGAGACCCAGTACTTC. As protein: CASSIGGSSETQYF.

V and J are TRBV28 and TRBJ2-7; D is perhaps TRBD1 (5 bases). The CDR3 extends over 13 amino acids. CDR1 is MDHEN and CDR2 is SYDVKM in the germline V gene. Trimming removed 10 bases at V and 2 bases at J, with 15 bases between. CDR3 loop: CATATETTYEQYF. CDR3 nucleotides: TGTGCCACCGCGACAGAGACCACCTACGAGCAGTACTTC.

This clone was detected only a few times. V is TRBV28 and J is TRBJ1-2; 8 bases fit TRBD1. Unmatched junction bases numbered 10, after V lost 2 bases and J lost 5 bases. The CDR3 loop spans 16 amino acids. CDR1 MDHEN and CDR2 SYDVKM come from the germline V gene. CDR3 sequence reads: CASSLLSQGAGYGYTF. DNA for the CDR3: TGTGCCAGCAGTTTACTCTCCCAGGGGGCAGGGTATGGCTACACCTTC.

V usage is TRBV28 and J usage is TRBJ1-2; 7 nucleotides match TRBD1. There are 12 residues in the CDR3. Trimming removed 2 bases from V and 10 bases from J; junction bases left unmatched: 4. In germline, CDR1 is MDHEN, CDR2 SYDVKM. In DNA, the CDR3 is TGTGCCAGCAGTTTAGCAGGGGGGGTCTACACCTTC. Protein sequence: CASSLAGGVYTF.